What follows are 16 T cell receptor beta chains derived from one specimen sequenced in a study of blood T cell repertoires in COVID-19. The assay was immunoSEQ multiplex PCR, and TCRdb's table has in-frame clones only and misses some. The sample holds around 280,000 clones; approximately 90% are singletons and the top ten take 2.2%. Sequencing input: peripheral blood. All receptors come from a woman aged 45-65 years who had recovered from COVID-19.

The V and J genes are TRBV27 and TRBJ1-5, with 7 bases aligning to TRBD1. Germline CDR1 and CDR2: MNHEY and SMNVEV (reference sequence). V trimming: 1 base; J trimming: 3 bases; junction bases outside the gene matches: 6. This CDR3 region has 16 residues. CDR3 in DNA: TGTGCCAGCAGTTTATACGCAGGGGGGTACAATCAGCCCCAGCATTTT. Translating gives CASSLYAGGYNQPQHF.

The chain couples TRBV7-2 to TRBJ2-7, with a possible D match to TRBD1 (5 bases). The CDR3 contains 15 residues. Germline V gene lookup returns CDR1 SGHTA and CDR2 FQGNSA. V lost 7 bases and J 1 base, leaving 17 bases between the germline ends. CDR3 sequence reads: CASKLSLGQSYEQYF. Here the CDR3 DNA reads TGTGCCAGCAAGCTTAGTTTGGGGCAGTCCTACGAGCAGTACTTC.

The chain couples TRBV9 to TRBJ2-4, with TRBD1 matching 8 bases. The CDR3 runs to 15 residues. Germline V CDR1 and CDR2: SGDLS, YYNGEE. V shed 4 bases and J 6 bases; nucleotides not matched to a gene: 9. CDR3 amino acids: CASSTSTGVGNIQYF. The DNA for the CDR3 is TGTGCCAGCAGCACCTCGACAGGGGTCGGAAACATTCAGTACTTC.

The chain recombines TRBV25-1 with TRBJ1-2; a possible D gene is TRBD1 (5 bases). Germline V gene lookup returns CDR1 MGHDK and CDR2 SYGVNS. Trimming left V 3 bases short and J 5 bases short, with 10 bases between. This CDR3 is built from 13 residues. In DNA form, the CDR3 reads TGTGCCAGCAGTGAGACAGACCTTTATGGCTACACCTTC. Encoded protein: CASSETDLYGYTF.

This clone was observed a handful of times. The chain joins TRBV30 to TRBJ1-6, with D hard to call. V was cut by 2 bases and J by 8 bases, with 7 bases left in between. This CDR3 has 12 residues. CDR1 GTSNPN and CDR2 SVGIG come from the germline V gene (reference sequence). CDR3 bases: TGTGCCTGGAGTAGGCGGTATTCACCCCTCCACTTT. This encodes CAWSRRYSPLHF.

V usage is TRBV24-1 and J usage is TRBJ1-5; D unresolved. V was clipped by 2 bases and J by 8 bases, with 15 bases between them. CDR1 is KGHDR and CDR2 is SFDVKD in the germline V gene. This CDR3 has 15 amino acids. This CDR3 is CATSDYSEVGEPQHF. CDR3 sequence (DNA): TGTGCCACCAGTGATTACTCGGAGGTTGGAGAGCCCCAGCATTTT.

The CDR3 reads CASSLERGGAHEQYF. The CDR3 bases are TGTGCCAGCAGCTTAGAGCGTGGGGGGGCGCACGAGCAGTACTTC. This chain joins TRBV11-2 and TRBJ2-7, with D possibly TRBD2 on 7 matching bases. Trimming removed 0 bases from V and 5 bases from J, with 14 bases in between. Germline CDR1 and CDR2: SGHAT and FQNNGV. The CDR3 is 15 residues long.

V gene TRBV5-1 combines with J gene TRBJ2-2; TRBD2 aligns across 12 bases. The V gene's germline CDR1 is SGHRS and CDR2 YFSETQ. V was clipped by 1 base and J by 5 bases; unmatched bases: 6. The CDR3 has 17 residues. The CDR3 here is CASSLYLAGGGTGELFF. CDR3 DNA: TGCGCCAGCAGCTTGTACCTAGCGGGAGGGGGAACCGGGGAGCTGTTTTTT.

The gene calls are TRBV6-5 and TRBJ1-4; 10 bases are shared with TRBD1. Losses at the gene ends were 6 bases for V and 5 bases for J; bases not matched to a gene: 3. There are 14 residues in the CDR3. The germline gives CDR1 MNHEY, CDR2 SVGAGI. Here the CDR3 DNA reads TGTGCCAGCAGCCCGGGACAGGGGAATGAAAAACTGTTTTTT. This gives the protein CASSPGQGNEKLFF.

This clone was found once. This chain connects TRBV5-1 to TRBJ2-2, with 8 bases lining up with TRBD2. Germline V gene lookup returns CDR1 SGHRS and CDR2 YFSETQ. The V and J ends lost 0 bases and 9 bases, in that order; junction bases with no gene match: 13. This CDR3 is 17 amino acids long. The CDR3 DNA sequence: TGCGCCAGCAGCTTGGAGGCTAGCGGGCCGGGGTTGCGGGAGCTGTTTTTT. It specifies CASSLEASGPGLRELFF.

This clone was counted only a few times. This chain connects TRBV27 to TRBJ2-2; D not certain. The V end was cut by 1 base, the J end by 4 bases, with 4 bases between. The CDR3 sequence is 13 residues long. Germline V lookup: CDR1 MNHEY, CDR2 SMNVEV (reference sequence). In nucleotides, the CDR3 is TGTGCCAGCAGTTTATGGGCCACCGGGGAGCTGTTTTTT. Its protein product is CASSLWATGELFF.

This clone was picked up one time. The chain has TRBV5-8 and TRBJ1-6; D may be TRBD1 (5 bases). The CDR3 has 16 residues. The V gene's germline CDR1 is SGHTS and CDR2 YDEGEE. The V gene lost 0 bases and the J gene lost 8 bases, with 15 bases spanning the gap. In DNA form, the CDR3 reads TGTGCCAGCAGCTTGGCCCTTAACAGGAGGGATTCACCCCTCCACTTT. It specifies CASSLALNRRDSPLHF.

This clone has a handful of counts. This rearrangement joins TRBV30 to TRBJ1-2, with 8 nucleotides matching TRBD1. The ends lost 5 bases at V and 7 bases at J; junction bases unmatched: 9. Germline V gives CDR1 GTSNPN, CDR2 SVGIG (reference sequence). CDR3 length equals 13 residues. The CDR3 is CAWYAGQEGGYTF. The CDR3 nucleotides are TGTGCCTGGTACGCGGGACAGGAAGGTGGCTACACCTTC.

V gene TRBV7-2 combines with J gene TRBJ2-3, with D possibly being TRBD1 (6 bases). This CDR3 comprises 18 residues. Germline assignment: CDR1 SGHTA and CDR2 FQGNSA. V was trimmed by 4 bases and J by 2 bases, leaving 22 bases between them. For the CDR3, the DNA is TGTGCCAGCAGCTCCTTCTTTTGGCAGGGGAAAGACACAGATACGCAGTATTTT. Residues: CASSSFFWQGKDTDTQYF.

The chain has TRBV29-1 and TRBJ1-1; TRBD1 aligns across 7 bases. V was clipped by 1 base and J by 4 bases; unmatched bases: 3. The CDR3 extends over 13 amino acids. Germline CDR1 and CDR2: SQVTM and ANQGSEA. The CDR3 DNA sequence: TGCAGCGTTGAAGGGCAGGGGGGCACTGAAGCTTTCTTT. This gives the protein CSVEGQGGTEAFF.

The chain is built from TRBV27 and TRBJ1-1, with 10 bases fitting TRBD1. V was clipped by 4 bases and J by 10 bases; unmatched bases: 9. CDR1 MNHEY and CDR2 SMNVEV come from the germline V gene (reference sequence). The CDR3 loop spans 14 amino acids. For the CDR3, the DNA is TGTGCCAGCAGTTCCTCGGGACAGGGGACGGCAGCTTTCTTT. Its protein is CASSSSGQGTAAFF.